Below, 28 T cell receptor beta chains from the same sample are listed, as sequenced in a study of immune heterogeneity within non-small cell lung tumors. Genomic DNA extracted from bulk tumor tissue served as template. A total of around 600 ng was used per sample. The authors collected several far-apart biopsies from each primary tumor during surgery. Curative operations were performed on patients who had untreated, newly diagnosed non-small cell lung cancer. It was a multiplex PCR that amplified TCR beta CDR3, with 32 V and 13 J primers. A single record per CDR3 protein comes from TCRdb applying MiXCR to the multiplex PCR reads. The repertoire holds about 15,000 distinct CDR3 sequences, over 25% seen once, with around 5.2% in the top ten. Material: lung tumor tissue. All receptors derive from a man aged 35-49 years with non-small cell lung cancer.

The sample holds many counts of this clonotype. The chain uses TRBV20-1 and TRBJ1-3; a weak D match, TRBD1 (5 bases). Trimming took off 5 bases at V and 3 bases at J, with 8 bases between the two ends. CDR1 is DFQATT, CDR2 SNEGSKA, per germline (reference sequence). The CDR3 is made up of 12 amino acids. CDR3 bases: TGCAGTGCTGGGGACGTTGGAAACACCATATATTTT. As protein: CSAGDVGNTIYF.

There are a few counts of this clonotype. The chain carries TRBV5-1 and TRBJ1-1; 10 bases are a match to TRBD1. CDR3 size: 16 residues. The germline CDR1 and CDR2 sequences are SGHRS and YFSETQ. V dropped 4 bases and J dropped 0; count of bases not matched to a gene: 6. The CDR3 sequence: CASSPKDRGLNTEAFF. The CDR3 region has the DNA TGCGCCAGCAGCCCGAAGGACAGGGGGTTGAACACTGAAGCTTTCTTT.

V gene TRBV18 combines with J gene TRBJ2-1, with 10 bases matching TRBD2. Trimming cost V 4 bases and J 4 bases; bases outside gene matches: 1. CDR1 and CDR2 from the germline V gene are KGHSH and LQKENI. The CDR3 contains 14 residues. This CDR3 reads CASSLAGGYNEQFF. CDR3 nucleotides: TGTGCCAGCTCACTAGCGGGAGGATACAATGAGCAGTTCTTC. The full variable domain, with the rest looked up from reference TRBV18 and TRBJ2-1, is NAGVMQNPRHLVRRRGQEARLRCSPMKGHSHVYWYRQLPEEGLKFMVYLQKENIIDESGMPKERFSAEFPKEGPSILRIQQVVRGDSAAYFCASSLAGGYNEQFFGPGTRLTVL.

At least ten counts were recorded for this clonotype. Written as DNA, the CDR3 is TGTGCCAGCAGCTTCCGGGGAAGCGTGGTCTCACTACTCCGCGAGCAGTACTTC. Its protein product is CASSFRGSVVSLLREQYF. The rearrangement joins TRBV5-6 to TRBJ2-7; possible D gene TRBD2, 5 bases. Trimming removed 2 bases at V and 6 bases at J, with 27 bases between. This CDR3 has 18 residues. Germline CDR1 reads SGHDT; CDR2 reads YYEEEE.

Concerning this clonotype: Its ends do not fully match the called genes, so a read error is possible. The J gene is TRBJ2-1, the V gene TRBV20-1; D is uncertain. Germline assignment: CDR1 DFQATT and CDR2 SNEGSKA (reference sequence). This CDR3 contains 11 residues. Here the CDR3 DNA reads TGCAGTGGTAGAGACCCTAATGAGCAGTTCTTC. Translation: CSGRDPNEQFF.

This chain links TRBV4-2 with TRBJ2-1; 9 nucleotides align to TRBD2. The CDR3 is 16 amino acids. Trimming took 2 bases from V and 7 from J; bases not matched to a gene: 9. Germline V gene data show CDR1 as LGHNA and CDR2 as YNFKEQ. This chain's CDR3 is CASSQRLAVGPNEQFF. In DNA form, the CDR3 reads TGTGCCAGCAGCCAACGACTAGCGGTAGGGCCGAATGAGCAGTTCTTC.

This clonotype was picked up a small number of times. This CDR3 reads CASSHSPKNIQYF. The CDR3 DNA sequence: TGTGCCAGTAGTCACAGTCCCAAAAACATTCAGTACTTC. The chain combines TRBV19 with TRBJ2-4; unclear D gene. The ends were cut back, 5 bases at V and 2 bases at J, with 7 bases in the middle. In germline, CDR1 is LNHDA, CDR2 SQIVND (reference sequence). The CDR3 contains 13 residues.

Regarding this clonotype: A clone one base away is much larger, so this may be a read error. This chain joins TRBV15 and TRBJ1-5, with 7 positions matching TRBD1. The CDR3 totals 15 residues. CDR1 and CDR2 from the germline V gene are LNHNV and YYDKDF (reference sequence). V shed 5 bases, J shed 5 bases, and the junction held 9 bases outside the gene matches. The CDR3, as DNA: TGTGCCACCAGCCCAGGGGGGGGAAGGTATCAGCCCCAGCATTTT. Its protein product is CATSPGGGRYQPQHF.

This clonotype was counted many times. The rearrangement joins TRBV24-1 to TRBJ2-1; D may be TRBD1 (5 bases). The V gene lost 2 bases and the J gene lost 10 bases, with 17 bases spanning the gap. Looked up from germline, CDR1 is KGHDR and CDR2 is SFDVKD. This CDR3 has 15 amino acids. CDR3 DNA: TGTGCCACCAGTGATTCGCAGGGCTCCTTCCGGGAGCAGTTCTTC. This codes for CATSDSQGSFREQFF.

Only a few counts were recorded for this clonotype. The V and J genes are TRBV7-9 and TRBJ2-7; TRBD2 matches at 8 bases. The CDR3 runs to 14 residues. Unmatched junction bases numbered 9, after V lost 5 bases and J lost 6 bases. In germline, CDR1 is SEHNR, CDR2 FQNEAQ (reference sequence). CDR3 coding DNA: TGTGCCAGCAGCCGAGACAGTGCGGGAGGCGAGCAGTACTTC. Its protein product is CASSRDSAGGEQYF.

This clonotype was seen a handful of times. Just one base apart from a much larger clone, this may be a read error. The J gene is TRBJ2-7, the V gene TRBV5-1; tentatively, D is TRBD2 (6 bases). CDR1 SGHRS and CDR2 YFSETQ come from the germline V gene. This CDR3 has 15 residues. The CDR3 protein is CACSLEGRELHEQYF. The CDR3 nucleotides are TGCGCCTGCAGCTTGGAGGGCAGGGAGTTGCACGAGCAGTACTTC.

The chain uses TRBV7-2 and TRBJ2-7, with a tentative D call TRBD2 (6 bases). CDR1 SGHTA and CDR2 FQGNSA come from the germline V gene. There are 14 residues in the CDR3. The V end lost 6 bases, the J end lost 6 bases, and 18 bases lay between the germline ends. CDR3 sequence reads: CASSLGERALEQYF. The CDR3 DNA is TGTGCCAGCAGTCTAGGGGAGCGGGCCCTCGAGCAGTACTTC.

This clonotype was seen more than once but under ten times. J is TRBJ1-1 and V is TRBV7-9; possible D gene TRBD1, 6 bases. V lost 5 bases and J lost 0, with 10 bases in between. Germline CDR1 and CDR2: SEHNR and FQNEAQ (reference sequence). The CDR3 runs to 14 residues. CDR3: CASSRRGMNTEAFF. The CDR3 DNA is TGTGCCAGCAGCCGCAGGGGAATGAACACTGAAGCTTTCTTT.

The V gene is TRBV4-1, the J gene TRBJ1-3; D is unclear. Trimming left V 0 bases short and J 0 bases short, with 6 bases between. The length of the CDR3 is 15 residues. Germline-derived CDR1 and CDR2 are MGHRA and YSYEKL. The CDR3 nucleotides are TGCGCCAGCAGCCAAGAGTTCGGCTCTGGAAACACCATATATTTT. This codes for CASSQEFGSGNTIYF.

By frequency in the sample, this clonotype is medium-sized. The V call is TRBV12-3 or TRBV12-4, the J call TRBJ2-1; a possible D gene is TRBD1 (6 bases). The CDR3 contains 12 residues. V was shortened by 5 bases and J by 7 bases, with 9 bases between the two germline ends. The CDR3 protein is CASSPTGNEQFF. The CDR3 DNA is TGTGCCAGCAGTCCAACAGGGAATGAGCAGTTCTTC.

In regard to this clonotype: Just one base apart from a much larger clone, this may be a read error. The chain uses TRBV19 and TRBJ1-3, with TRBD1 as a possible D gene (6 bases). There are 14 residues in the CDR3. Germline V CDR1 and CDR2: LNHDA, SQIVND (reference sequence). CDR3 sequence: CDSSMRGQGNTIYF. CDR3 bases: TGTGACAGTAGTATGCGGGGGCAGGGAAACACCATATATTTT.

By frequency in the sample, this clonotype is medium-sized. The chain carries TRBV12-3 or TRBV12-4 and TRBJ2-3; D unclear. V was pared by 5 bases and J by 4 bases, with 7 bases between. CDR3 length equals 12 residues. CDR3 sequence reads: CASSGNADTQYF. CDR3 nucleotide sequence: TGTGCCAGCAGTGGGAACGCAGATACGCAGTATTTT.

This clonotype was observed a handful of times. The V gene is TRBV20-1, the J gene TRBJ1-5, with D maybe TRBD1 (6 bases). Germline V lookup: CDR1 DFQATT, CDR2 SNEGSKA (reference sequence). The V end was cut by 4 bases, the J end by 4 bases, with 14 bases between. The CDR3 consists of 14 residues. CDR3: CSAKRGEQNQPQHF. In DNA form, the CDR3 reads TGCAGTGCTAAGAGGGGGGAGCAAAATCAGCCCCAGCATTTT.

This clonotype was observed a handful of times. V and J are TRBV7-2 and TRBJ1-5; the D is unclear. Trimming removed 1 base from V and 2 bases from J, with 9 bases in between. The CDR3 consists of 15 residues. Germline CDR1 SGHTA, CDR2 FQGNSA. The CDR3 reads CASSLGASGNQPQHF. CDR3 nucleotides: TGTGCCAGCAGCTTAGGCGCCTCCGGCAATCAGCCCCAGCATTTT. Combining the CDR3 with reference TRBV7-2 and TRBJ1-5 gives the whole variable domain GAGVSQSPSNKVTEKGKDVELRCDPISGHTALYWYRQSLGQGLEFLIYFQGNSAPDKSGLPSDRFSAERTGGSVSTLTIQRTQQEDSAVYLCASSLGASGNQPQHFGDGTRLSIL.

In the case of this clonotype: This may be a read error: a much more frequent sequence differs by one nucleotide. CDR3 nucleotides: TGCAGTGCTAGAGATTCCCGGTCTGAAGGGACCCCCTACCTCCACGAGAAGTACTTC. It specifies CSARDSRSEGTPYLHEKYF. The chain recombines TRBV20-1 with TRBJ2-7; D is tentatively TRBD1 or TRBD2 (5 bases each). CDR1 and CDR2 from the germline V gene are DFQATT and SNEGSKA (reference sequence). The CDR3 sequence is 19 residues long.

A single count supports this clonotype. The rearrangement uses TRBV19 and TRBJ1-5; D gene uncertain. Germline CDR1 reads LNHDA; CDR2 reads SQIVND (reference sequence). The CDR3 consists of 16 residues. Trimming left V 9 bases short and J 7 bases short, with 25 bases between. The CDR3 reads CASQEGCLVSGQPQHF. Here the CDR3 DNA reads TGTGCCAGCCAAGAAGGGTGCTTGGTCTCGGGACAGCCCCAGCATTTT. The full variable domain, in which reference TRBV19 and TRBJ1-5 provide the parts outside the CDR3, is DGGITQSPKYLFRKEGQNVTLSCEQNLNHDAMYWYRQDPGQGLRLIYYSQIVNDFQKGDIAEGYSVSREKKESFPLTVTSAQKNPTAFYLCASQEGCLVSGQPQHFGDGTRLSIL.

The V call is TRBV7-9, the J call TRBJ2-7, with 9 bases matching TRBD2. The CDR3 length is 15 residues. Germline values: CDR1 SEHNR, CDR2 FQNEAQ (reference sequence). V was pared by 5 bases and J by 4 bases, with 9 bases of the junction left unmatched. CDR3 loop: CASSTPTAGGYEQYF. CDR3 nucleotides: TGTGCCAGCAGCACCCCGACAGCGGGAGGTTACGAGCAGTACTTC.

As regards this clonotype: This sequence may be a read error, since a much larger clone differs from it by one base. The V gene is TRBV7-9, the J gene TRBJ1-2, with unresolved D. CDR3 length: 11 amino acids. CDR1 SEHNR and CDR2 FQNEAQ come from the germline V gene (reference sequence). Trimming left V 9 bases short and J 2 bases short, with 7 bases between. CDR3 DNA: TGTGCCAGTATAGGCAACTATGGCTACACCTTC. Translation: CASIGNYGYTF.

By share of the sample, this clonotype is medium-sized. The rearrangement joins TRBV20-1 to TRBJ2-1, with 7 bases that match TRBD2. V shed 2 bases and J 3 bases; nucleotides not matched to a gene: 4. The CDR3 has 14 amino acids. Germline CDR1 reads DFQATT; CDR2 reads SNEGSKA (reference sequence). The CDR3 DNA follows: TGCAGTGCTAGAAAGTCTAGCGGCTACAATGAGCAGTTCTTC. Its protein is CSARKSSGYNEQFF.

Relative to its sample, this clonotype is medium-sized. V usage is TRBV12-3 or TRBV12-4 and J usage is TRBJ1-5; 9 nucleotides line up with TRBD1. There are 15 residues in the CDR3. J was trimmed by 6 bases and V by 5 bases; bases with no gene match: 8. CDR3 nucleotide sequence: TGTGCCAGCAGTCCACCGGGACAGGGTTTTCAGCCCCAGCATTTT. Encoded protein: CASSPPGQGFQPQHF.

By share, this clonotype counts as medium-sized. The CDR3 spells CASSSGRLGDTQYF. The CDR3 nucleotides are TGTGCCAGCAGTTCGGGGCGGCTTGGGGATACGCAGTATTTT. The chain combines TRBV7-3 with TRBJ2-3; the D gene could be TRBD1 or TRBD2 (5 bases each). The CDR3 spans 14 residues. Trimming pared 6 bases from V and 6 bases from J, leaving 16 bases between. Germline assignment: CDR1 SGHTA and CDR2 FQGTGA.

As concerns this clonotype: Compared with germline, one end of the junction differs, possibly owing to a read error. The chain is built from TRBV9 and TRBJ1-1; D is uncertain. Germline V gene data show CDR1 as SGDLS and CDR2 as YYNGEE. CDR3 length: 13 residues. CDR3 residues: CASSVEAYTKAFF. DNA for the CDR3: TGTGCCAGCAGCGTAGAGGCGTACACTAAAGCTTTCTTT.

Turning to this clonotype: A much larger clone differs from this one at a single base, so this may be a read error. V gene TRBV20-1 combines with J gene TRBJ2-7; 10 positions agree with TRBD2. The CDR3 has 15 amino acids. CDR1 is DFQATT, CDR2 SNEGSKA, per germline (reference sequence). The CDR3 sequence is CSARDLPSGSTEHYF. The CDR3 DNA reads TGCAGTGCTAGAGATCTCCCTAGCGGGAGTACCGAGCATTACTTC.